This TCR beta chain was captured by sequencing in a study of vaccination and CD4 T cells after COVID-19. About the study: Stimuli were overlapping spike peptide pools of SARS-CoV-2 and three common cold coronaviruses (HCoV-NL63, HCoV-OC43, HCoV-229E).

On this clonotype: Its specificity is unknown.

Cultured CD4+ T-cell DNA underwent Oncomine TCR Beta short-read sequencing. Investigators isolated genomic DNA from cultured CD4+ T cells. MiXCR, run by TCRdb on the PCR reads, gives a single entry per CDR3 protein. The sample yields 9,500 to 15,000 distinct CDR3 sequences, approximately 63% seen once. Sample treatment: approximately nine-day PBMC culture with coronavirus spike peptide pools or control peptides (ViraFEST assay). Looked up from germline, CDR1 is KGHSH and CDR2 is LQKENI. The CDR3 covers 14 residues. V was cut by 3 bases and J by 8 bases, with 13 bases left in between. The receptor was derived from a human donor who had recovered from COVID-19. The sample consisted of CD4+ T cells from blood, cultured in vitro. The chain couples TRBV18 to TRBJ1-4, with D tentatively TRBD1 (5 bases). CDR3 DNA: TGTGCCAGCTCACCGCGGGACCAATGGGAAAAACTGTTTTTT. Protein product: CASSPRDQWEKLFF.